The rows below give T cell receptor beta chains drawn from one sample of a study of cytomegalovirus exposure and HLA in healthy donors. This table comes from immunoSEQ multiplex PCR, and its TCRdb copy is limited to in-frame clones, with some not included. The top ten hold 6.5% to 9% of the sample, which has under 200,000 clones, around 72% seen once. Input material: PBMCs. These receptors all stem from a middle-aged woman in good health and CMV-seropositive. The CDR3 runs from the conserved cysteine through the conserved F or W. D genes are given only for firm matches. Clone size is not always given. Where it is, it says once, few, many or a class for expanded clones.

DNA: TGTGCCAGCAGCTTATACCTCAGGGGCTATGGCTACACCTTC
CDR3: CASSLYLRGYGYTF
J: TRBJ1-2
V: TRBV5-8
length: 14
size: -
D: -

DNA: TGTGCCAGCAGCGACTTCACAGGGAGTGACACTGAAGCTTTCTTT
CDR3: CASSDFTGSDTEAFF
J: TRBJ1-1
V: TRBV9
length: 15
size: -
D: -

DNA: TGCGCCAGCAGCCAGGTCCCAACGCAAGTACAGGGGGTGCAGGGCTACACCTTC
CDR3: CASSQVPTQVQGVQGYTF
J: TRBJ1-2
V: TRBV4-1
length: 18
size: -
D: TRBD1

DNA: TGCAGCGTTCGGGACAGGGGCACTGAAGCTTTCTTT
CDR3: CSVRDRGTEAFF
J: TRBJ1-1
V: TRBV29-1
length: 12
size: -
D: TRBD1

DNA: TGCAGCGTTGTCGGTAGCGCCGCCTCTAACTATGGCTACACCTTC
CDR3: CSVVGSAASNYGYTF
J: TRBJ1-2
V: TRBV29-1
length: 15
size: few
D: -

DNA: TGCAGCGTCCAGGGTGACAGCACTGAAGCTTTCTTT
CDR3: CSVQGDSTEAFF
J: TRBJ1-1
V: TRBV29-1
length: 12
size: -
D: -

DNA: TGCGCCAGCAGCTTTGGGGGGTCTGACACTGAAGCTTTCTTT
CDR3: CASSFGGSDTEAFF
J: TRBJ1-1
V: TRBV5-1
length: 14
size: -
D: -

DNA: TGCGCCAGCAGAAGGGAGGACAGGGCCCGGAACGAGCAGTACTTC
CDR3: CASRREDRARNEQYF
J: TRBJ2-7
V: TRBV5-1
length: 15
size: -
D: TRBD1

DNA: TGCGCCAGCAGTGAACCTACAGGGGCTGGGGCCAACGTCCTGACTTTC
CDR3: CASSEPTGAGANVLTF
J: TRBJ2-6
V: TRBV10-2
length: 16
size: few
D: TRBD1

DNA: TGTGCCAGCAGCTTGGCTGGCAGTTCACCCCTCCACTTT
CDR3: CASSLAGSSPLHF
J: TRBJ1-6
V: TRBV5-5
length: 13
size: few
D: -

DNA: TGCGCCAGCGGAAGATTAGCGGGGGGCACAGATACGCAGTATTTT
CDR3: CASGRLAGGTDTQYF
J: TRBJ2-3
V: TRBV5-1
length: 15
size: once
D: TRBD2

DNA: TGCGCCAGCAGCTTGGCCGGGACAGGGCCAAAAAATGAGCAGTTCTTC
CDR3: CASSLAGTGPKNEQFF
J: TRBJ2-1
V: TRBV5-1
length: 16
size: -
D: TRBD1

DNA: TGCAGCGTTGACGGGGAAGCGGGGGCGAAAGATACGCAGTATTTT
CDR3: CSVDGEAGAKDTQYF
J: TRBJ2-3
V: TRBV29-1
length: 15
size: once
D: TRBD2

DNA: TGTGCTAGTCGAACAGACGCTAACACTGAAGCTTTCTTT
CDR3: CASRTDANTEAFF
J: TRBJ1-1
V: TRBV12-5
length: 13
size: -
D: -

DNA: TGTGCCATCAGGCTGACAGGGGACCCGAATTCACCCCTCCACTTT
CDR3: CAIRLTGDPNSPLHF
J: TRBJ1-6
V: TRBV10-3
length: 15
size: -
D: TRBD1

DNA: TGTGCCAGCAGGACAGAGACTCTGAACACTGAAGCTTTCTTT
CDR3: CASRTETLNTEAFF
J: TRBJ1-1
V: TRBV2
length: 14
size: -
D: -

DNA: TGTGCCAGCAGCTTAGGGGGCACAAATTCACCCCTCCACTTT
CDR3: CASSLGGTNSPLHF
J: TRBJ1-6
V: TRBV11-3
length: 14
size: few
D: -

DNA: TGCGCCAGCAGCTTGGGGGACAGGGCCTACAATGAGCAGTTCTTC
CDR3: CASSLGDRAYNEQFF
J: TRBJ2-1
V: TRBV5-1
length: 15
size: -
D: TRBD1

DNA: TGTGCCAGCAGCTTGACAGGGGAGGGTGGCTACACCTTC
CDR3: CASSLTGEGGYTF
J: TRBJ1-2
V: TRBV7-9
length: 13
size: -
D: TRBD1

DNA: TGTGCCAGTAGTCATAGCGGGGGAACCTACAATGAGCAGTTCTTC
CDR3: CASSHSGGTYNEQFF
J: TRBJ2-1
V: TRBV19
length: 15
size: once
D: TRBD2

DNA: TGTGCCAGCTCAATCACAGGGGTCAGAACAGATACGCAGTATTTT
CDR3: CASSITGVRTDTQYF
J: TRBJ2-3
V: TRBV18
length: 15
size: once
D: TRBD1

DNA: TGCGCCAGCAGCGCCGGGACGAACACCGGGGAGCTGTTTTTT
CDR3: CASSAGTNTGELFF
J: TRBJ2-2
V: TRBV5-1
length: 14
size: -
D: -

DNA: TGTGCCAGCAGCTTATTACCGCTGGCGGGGGGGTTCACAGATACGCAGTATTTT
CDR3: CASSLLPLAGGFTDTQYF
J: TRBJ2-3
V: TRBV7-6
length: 18
size: -
D: TRBD2

DNA: TGTGCCAGCAGTGAAGGGGACAGGGTTAACTTGGGGCAGTACTTC
CDR3: CASSEGDRVNLGQYF
J: TRBJ2-5
V: TRBV6-1
length: 15
size: once
D: TRBD1

DNA: TGTGCCAGCAGCTTGAAAGCAGGGGGTCAGAGTGGCTACACCTTC
CDR3: CASSLKAGGQSGYTF
J: TRBJ1-2
V: TRBV7-2
length: 15
size: -
D: TRBD1

DNA: TGTGCCAGCAGTTTAGAGGTAGCGGGCATAGAAGCTTTCTTT
CDR3: CASSLEVAGIEAFF
J: TRBJ1-1
V: TRBV28
length: 14
size: -
D: -

DNA: TGTGCCACCAGCAGAGATCCCCGTCCAGAGGAGGGCTACACCTTC
CDR3: CATSRDPRPEEGYTF
J: TRBJ1-2
V: TRBV15
length: 15
size: -
D: -

DNA: TGTGCCAGCAGCTTGGGGGGGGCGAAGGGCTACACCTTC
CDR3: CASSLGGAKGYTF
J: TRBJ1-2
V: TRBV7-9
length: 13
size: -
D: -

DNA: TGTGCCAGCAGTGACAGGGGAGAGGGCTCTGGAAACACCATATATTTT
CDR3: CASSDRGEGSGNTIYF
J: TRBJ1-3
V: TRBV25-1
length: 16
size: -
D: -

DNA: TGTGCCAGCAGCTTAGTGGGCAACTCCTACGAGCAGTACTTC
CDR3: CASSLVGNSYEQYF
J: TRBJ2-7
V: TRBV7-9
length: 14
size: once
D: -

DNA: TGTGCCAGCAGCTTAGAGGGACAGGGAACCTACGAGCAGTACTTC
CDR3: CASSLEGQGTYEQYF
J: TRBJ2-7
V: TRBV7-2
length: 15
size: -
D: TRBD1

DNA: TGTGCCAGCTCATCGTCAGGGGCTTCCTACGAGCAGTACTTC
CDR3: CASSSSGASYEQYF
J: TRBJ2-7
V: TRBV18
length: 14
size: -
D: -

DNA: TGTGCCAGCAGCGGGGGGACTAGGTTCGGGTGGCAGTTCTTC
CDR3: CASSGGTRFGWQFF
J: TRBJ2-1
V: TRBV9
length: 14
size: -
D: TRBD2

DNA: TGCGCCAGCAGCCAAGAGGCTTCCAGCGGGGGGTCTATCACAGATACGCAGTATTTT
CDR3: CASSQEASSGGSITDTQYF
J: TRBJ2-3
V: TRBV4-3
length: 19
size: -
D: TRBD2

DNA: TGTGCCAGCAGCGTAGGGACTAGCGGGGGCTTCTATGAGCAGTTCTTC
CDR3: CASSVGTSGGFYEQFF
J: TRBJ2-1
V: TRBV9
length: 16
size: once
D: TRBD2

DNA: TGTGCCAGCTCACCATTCGTCCCTGACACTGAAGCTTTCTTT
CDR3: CASSPFVPDTEAFF
J: TRBJ1-1
V: TRBV18
length: 14
size: -
D: -

DNA: TGTGCCAGCAGCTTAGAGGCAGGGGGATATGGCTACACCTTC
CDR3: CASSLEAGGYGYTF
J: TRBJ1-2
V: TRBV11-1
length: 14
size: -
D: TRBD1

DNA: TGTGCCACCAGCATTGGACTAGCGGCCAGCACAGATACGCAGTATTTT
CDR3: CATSIGLAASTDTQYF
J: TRBJ2-3
V: TRBV15
length: 16
size: -
D: TRBD2

DNA: TGTGCCAGCAGCCCGGACACCTCCTACGAGCAGTACTTC
CDR3: CASSPDTSYEQYF
J: TRBJ2-7
V: TRBV7-9
length: 13
size: -
D: -

DNA: TGTGCCAGCAGTGAGATCGGGGGACAGGGTTACAATGAGCAGTTCTTC
CDR3: CASSEIGGQGYNEQFF
J: TRBJ2-1
V: TRBV25-1
length: 16
size: -
D: TRBD1

DNA: TGTTCCAGCAGCTTGGGGAGAGTTAATGAAAAACTGTTTTTT
CDR3: CSSSLGRVNEKLFF
J: TRBJ1-4
V: TRBV7-9
length: 14
size: few
D: -

DNA: TGTGCCAGCAGTGTCGACTATTTCGAAGCTTTCTTT
CDR3: CASSVDYFEAFF
J: TRBJ1-1
V: TRBV2
length: 12
size: -
D: -

DNA: TGTGCCAGCAGCTCTCAGCGGGGTTCGCGGGAGACCCAGTACTTC
CDR3: CASSSQRGSRETQYF
J: TRBJ2-5
V: TRBV7-2
length: 15
size: -
D: TRBD2

DNA: TGTGCCAGTACCCCGAGGAGGGGGCAGGATAATGAAAAACTGTTTTTT
CDR3: CASTPRRGQDNEKLFF
J: TRBJ1-4
V: TRBV19
length: 16
size: -
D: TRBD1

DNA: TGCGCCAGCAGCTTGGGCGTGGGGGGTATGAACACTGAAGCTTTCTTT
CDR3: CASSLGVGGMNTEAFF
J: TRBJ1-1
V: TRBV5-1
length: 16
size: -
D: -

DNA: TGTGCCAGCAGTTCTTCCCCCGCAGGGCGGTTGGGGACCCAGTACTTC
CDR3: CASSSSPAGRLGTQYF
J: TRBJ2-5
V: TRBV28
length: 16
size: -
D: -

DNA: TGTGCCAGCAGCTTGTTGGGACAGCCAGTTAATGAGCAGTTCTTC
CDR3: CASSLLGQPVNEQFF
J: TRBJ2-1
V: TRBV5-5
length: 15
size: -
D: TRBD1

DNA: TGTGCCAGCAGTACAGTGAACACTGAAGCTTTCTTT
CDR3: CASSTVNTEAFF
J: TRBJ1-1
V: TRBV6-6
length: 12
size: -
D: -

DNA: TGTGCCAGCAGTAGCACGGGGGGGGAAAACATTCAGTACTTC
CDR3: CASSSTGGENIQYF
J: TRBJ2-4
V: TRBV5-4
length: 14
size: -
D: TRBD2

DNA: TGTGCCAGCAGCCCTCTCCAGGGGCAAGGGGAGACCCAGTACTTC
CDR3: CASSPLQGQGETQYF
J: TRBJ2-5
V: TRBV11-1
length: 15
size: -
D: -

DNA: TGTGCCAGCAGTTTAGGGGCAGGCTTACAGGGCCCCCTCCACTTT
CDR3: CASSLGAGLQGPLHF
J: TRBJ1-6
V: TRBV28
length: 15
size: -
D: -

DNA: TGTGCCAGCAGCCCAACCGGGGAGCTGTTTTTT
CDR3: CASSPTGELFF
J: TRBJ2-2
V: TRBV7-6
length: 11
size: -
D: -

DNA: TGTGCCAGCAGTACTCCAGGGGGCGACACCGGGGAGCTGTTTTTT
CDR3: CASSTPGGDTGELFF
J: TRBJ2-2
V: TRBV6-6
length: 15
size: -
D: TRBD1

DNA: TGTGCCAGCAGTGACTCTATTAGCGGGGCTGGTACGCAGTATTTT
CDR3: CASSDSISGAGTQYF
J: TRBJ2-3
V: TRBV6-4
length: 15
size: -
D: TRBD2

DNA: TGCGCCAGCAGCCAAGGGACTAGCGGGGGGGAAGAGACCCAGTACTTC
CDR3: CASSQGTSGGEETQYF
J: TRBJ2-5
V: TRBV4-1
length: 16
size: -
D: TRBD2